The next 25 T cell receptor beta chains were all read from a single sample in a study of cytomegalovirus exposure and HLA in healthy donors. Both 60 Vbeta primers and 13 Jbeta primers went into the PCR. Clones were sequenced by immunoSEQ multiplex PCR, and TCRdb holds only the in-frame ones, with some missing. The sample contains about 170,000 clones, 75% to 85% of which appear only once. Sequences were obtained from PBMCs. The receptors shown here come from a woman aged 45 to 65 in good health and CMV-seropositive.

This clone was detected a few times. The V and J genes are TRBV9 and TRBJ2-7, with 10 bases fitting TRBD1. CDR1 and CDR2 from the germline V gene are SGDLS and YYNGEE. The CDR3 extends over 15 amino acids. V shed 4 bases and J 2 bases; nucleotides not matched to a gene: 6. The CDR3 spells CASSPGTGVTYEQYF. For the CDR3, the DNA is TGTGCCAGCAGCCCAGGGACAGGGGTTACCTACGAGCAGTACTTC.

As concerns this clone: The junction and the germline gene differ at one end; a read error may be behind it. CDR3 in DNA: TGTGCCAGCAGCGCAGGGGGTAGGGTCTTGATCTTC. It codes for CASSAGGRVLIF. This rearrangement joins TRBV25-1 to TRBJ2-1, with 7 bases aligning to TRBD1. The germline CDR1 and CDR2 sequences are MGHDK and SYGVNS. This CDR3 contains 12 residues.

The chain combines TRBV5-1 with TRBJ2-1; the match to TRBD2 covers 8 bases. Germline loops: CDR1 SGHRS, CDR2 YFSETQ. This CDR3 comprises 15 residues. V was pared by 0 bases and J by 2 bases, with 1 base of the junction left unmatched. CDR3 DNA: TGCGCCAGCAGCTTGGTCGGGGGGGCCTACAATGAGCAGTTCTTC. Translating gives CASSLVGGAYNEQFF.

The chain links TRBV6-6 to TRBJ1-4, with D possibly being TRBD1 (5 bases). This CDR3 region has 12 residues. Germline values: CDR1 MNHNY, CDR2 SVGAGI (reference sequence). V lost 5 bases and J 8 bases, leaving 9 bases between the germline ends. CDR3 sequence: CASSEGREKLFF. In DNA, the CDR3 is TGTGCCAGCAGTGAGGGGAGGGAAAAACTGTTTTTT.

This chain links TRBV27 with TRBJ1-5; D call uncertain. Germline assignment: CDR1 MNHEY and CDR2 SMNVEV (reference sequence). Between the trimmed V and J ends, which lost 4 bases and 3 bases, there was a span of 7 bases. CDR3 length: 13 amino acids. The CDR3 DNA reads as TGTGCCAGCAGTTGGGCCTACAATCAGCCCCAGCATTTT. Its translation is CASSWAYNQPQHF.

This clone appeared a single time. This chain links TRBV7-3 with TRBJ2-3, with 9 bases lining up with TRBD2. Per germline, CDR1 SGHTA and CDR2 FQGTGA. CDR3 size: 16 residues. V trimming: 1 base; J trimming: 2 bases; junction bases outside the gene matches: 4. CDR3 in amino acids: CASSLMGGGDTDTQYF. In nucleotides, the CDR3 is TGTGCCAGCAGCTTAATGGGCGGGGGGGACACAGATACGCAGTATTTT.

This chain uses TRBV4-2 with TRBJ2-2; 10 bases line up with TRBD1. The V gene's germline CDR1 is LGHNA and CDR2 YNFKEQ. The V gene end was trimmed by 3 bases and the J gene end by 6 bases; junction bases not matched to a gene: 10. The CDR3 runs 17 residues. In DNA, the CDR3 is TGTGCCAGCAGCCAGGCGGGCGGGACAGGGGTTTCCGGGGAGCTGTTTTTT. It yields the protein CASSQAGGTGVSGELFF.

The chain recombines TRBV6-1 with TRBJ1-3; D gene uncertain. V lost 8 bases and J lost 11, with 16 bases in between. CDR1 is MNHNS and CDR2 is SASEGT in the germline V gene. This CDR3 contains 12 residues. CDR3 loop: CASESSGGPIYF. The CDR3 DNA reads TGTGCCAGCGAGAGTAGCGGAGGGCCCATATATTTT.

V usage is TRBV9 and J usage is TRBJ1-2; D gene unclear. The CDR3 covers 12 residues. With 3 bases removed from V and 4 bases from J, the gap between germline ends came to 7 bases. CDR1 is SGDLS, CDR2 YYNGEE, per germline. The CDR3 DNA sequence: TGTGCCAGCAGCGCCTCGAGCTATGGCTACACCTTC. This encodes CASSASSYGYTF.

CDR3 nucleotides: TGTGCCAGTAGTATAGAGACGACAGGATCCTACGAGCAGTACTTC. This codes for CASSIETTGSYEQYF. The chain couples TRBV19 to TRBJ2-7; D perhaps matches TRBD1 (6 bases). The V end lost 0 bases, the J end lost 1 base, and 10 bases lay between the germline ends. CDR1 and CDR2 from the germline V gene are LNHDA and SQIVND (reference sequence). CDR3 length: 15 amino acids.

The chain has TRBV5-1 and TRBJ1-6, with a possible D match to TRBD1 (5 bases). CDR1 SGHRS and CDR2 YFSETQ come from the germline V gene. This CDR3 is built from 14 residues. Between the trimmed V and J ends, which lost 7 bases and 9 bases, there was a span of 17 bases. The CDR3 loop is CASSHGQGGSPLHF. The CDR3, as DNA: TGCGCCAGCTCCCATGGGCAGGGAGGTTCACCCCTCCACTTT.

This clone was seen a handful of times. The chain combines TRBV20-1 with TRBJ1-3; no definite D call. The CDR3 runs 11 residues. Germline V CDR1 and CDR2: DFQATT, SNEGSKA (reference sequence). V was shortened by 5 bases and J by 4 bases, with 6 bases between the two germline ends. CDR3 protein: CSASFGNTIYF. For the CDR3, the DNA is TGCAGTGCTTCCTTCGGAAACACCATATATTTT.

The CDR3 DNA follows: TGCGCCAGCAGTAAAAATCAGGGGGCGCAAGGCACAGATACGCAGTATTTT. Translating gives CASSKNQGAQGTDTQYF. The chain combines TRBV4-1 with TRBJ2-3; 8 positions match TRBD1. J gave up 1 base and V 6 bases, and 12 bases lay outside the gene matches. Germline lookup yields CDR1 MGHRA and CDR2 YSYEKL. CDR3 length equals 17 residues.

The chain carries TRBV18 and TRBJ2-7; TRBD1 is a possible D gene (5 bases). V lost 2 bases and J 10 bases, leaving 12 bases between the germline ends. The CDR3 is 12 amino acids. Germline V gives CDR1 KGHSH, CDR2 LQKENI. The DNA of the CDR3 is TGTGCCAGCTCACCAGCAACAGGTCGTCAGTACTTC. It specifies CASSPATGRQYF.

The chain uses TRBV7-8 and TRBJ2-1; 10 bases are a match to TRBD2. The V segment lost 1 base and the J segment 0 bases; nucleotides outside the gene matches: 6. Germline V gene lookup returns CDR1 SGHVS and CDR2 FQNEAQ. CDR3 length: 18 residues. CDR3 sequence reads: CASSLELLAGVSYNEQFF. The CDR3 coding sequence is TGTGCCAGCAGCTTAGAACTTCTAGCGGGGGTCTCCTACAATGAGCAGTTCTTC.

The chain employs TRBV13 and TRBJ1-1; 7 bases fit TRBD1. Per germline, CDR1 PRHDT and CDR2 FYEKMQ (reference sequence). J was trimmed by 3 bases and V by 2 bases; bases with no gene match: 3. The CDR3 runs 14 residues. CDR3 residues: CASSLWDRYTEAFF. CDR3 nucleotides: TGTGCCAGCAGCTTATGGGACAGATACACTGAAGCTTTCTTT.

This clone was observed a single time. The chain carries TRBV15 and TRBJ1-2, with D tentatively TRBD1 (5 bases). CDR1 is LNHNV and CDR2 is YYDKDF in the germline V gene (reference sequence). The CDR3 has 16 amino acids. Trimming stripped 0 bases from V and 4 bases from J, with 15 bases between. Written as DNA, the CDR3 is TGTGCCACCAGCAGAGATTTCGGGGGTTTATTCTATGGCTACACCTTC. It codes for CATSRDFGGLFYGYTF.

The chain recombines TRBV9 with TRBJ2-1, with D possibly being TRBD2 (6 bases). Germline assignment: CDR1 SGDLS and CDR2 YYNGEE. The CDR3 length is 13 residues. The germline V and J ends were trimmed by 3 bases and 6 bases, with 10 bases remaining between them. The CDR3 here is CASSGGIGNEQFF. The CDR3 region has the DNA TGTGCCAGCAGCGGCGGGATTGGCAATGAGCAGTTCTTC.

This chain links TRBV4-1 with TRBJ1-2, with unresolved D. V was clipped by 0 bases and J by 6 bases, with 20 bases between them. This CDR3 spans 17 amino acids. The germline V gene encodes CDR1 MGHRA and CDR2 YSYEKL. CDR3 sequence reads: CASSQEPVPRIWDGYTF. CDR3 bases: TGCGCCAGCAGCCAAGAACCGGTCCCTAGAATTTGGGATGGCTACACCTTC.

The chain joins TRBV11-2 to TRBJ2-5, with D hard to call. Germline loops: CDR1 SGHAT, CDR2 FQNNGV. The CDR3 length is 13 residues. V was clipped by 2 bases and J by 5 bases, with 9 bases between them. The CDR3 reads CASSLSNSETQYF. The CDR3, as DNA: TGTGCCAGCAGCTTAAGTAATAGCGAGACCCAGTACTTC.

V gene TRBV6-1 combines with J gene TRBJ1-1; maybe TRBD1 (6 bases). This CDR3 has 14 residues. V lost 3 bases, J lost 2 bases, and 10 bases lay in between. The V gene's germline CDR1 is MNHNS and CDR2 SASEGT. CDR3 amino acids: CASSDYRENTEAFF. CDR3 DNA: TGTGCCAGCAGTGATTACAGGGAAAACACTGAAGCTTTCTTT.

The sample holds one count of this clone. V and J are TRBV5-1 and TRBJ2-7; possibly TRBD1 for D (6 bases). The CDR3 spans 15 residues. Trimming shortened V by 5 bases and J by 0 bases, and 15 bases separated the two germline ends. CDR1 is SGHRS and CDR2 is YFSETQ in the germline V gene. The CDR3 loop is CASRQTPGHSYEQYF. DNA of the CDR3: TGCGCCAGCAGACAAACCCCGGGACACTCCTACGAGCAGTACTTC.

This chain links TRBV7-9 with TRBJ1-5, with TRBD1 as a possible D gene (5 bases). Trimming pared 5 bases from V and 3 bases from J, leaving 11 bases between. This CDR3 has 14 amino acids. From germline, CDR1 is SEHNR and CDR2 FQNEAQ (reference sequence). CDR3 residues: CASSEGGTNQPQHF. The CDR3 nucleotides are TGTGCCAGCAGCGAAGGAGGGACCAATCAGCCCCAGCATTTT.

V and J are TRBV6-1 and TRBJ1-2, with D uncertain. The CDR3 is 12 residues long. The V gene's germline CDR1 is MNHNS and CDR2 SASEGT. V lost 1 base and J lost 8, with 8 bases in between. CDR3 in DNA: TGTGCCAGCAGTGAAGTAGTCCGGGGCTACACCTTC. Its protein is CASSEVVRGYTF.

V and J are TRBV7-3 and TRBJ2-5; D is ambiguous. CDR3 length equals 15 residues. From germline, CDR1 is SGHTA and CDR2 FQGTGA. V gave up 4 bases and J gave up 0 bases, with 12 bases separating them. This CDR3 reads CASSSKASYQETQYF. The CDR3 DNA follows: TGTGCCAGCAGCTCCAAAGCTTCGTACCAAGAGACCCAGTACTTC.